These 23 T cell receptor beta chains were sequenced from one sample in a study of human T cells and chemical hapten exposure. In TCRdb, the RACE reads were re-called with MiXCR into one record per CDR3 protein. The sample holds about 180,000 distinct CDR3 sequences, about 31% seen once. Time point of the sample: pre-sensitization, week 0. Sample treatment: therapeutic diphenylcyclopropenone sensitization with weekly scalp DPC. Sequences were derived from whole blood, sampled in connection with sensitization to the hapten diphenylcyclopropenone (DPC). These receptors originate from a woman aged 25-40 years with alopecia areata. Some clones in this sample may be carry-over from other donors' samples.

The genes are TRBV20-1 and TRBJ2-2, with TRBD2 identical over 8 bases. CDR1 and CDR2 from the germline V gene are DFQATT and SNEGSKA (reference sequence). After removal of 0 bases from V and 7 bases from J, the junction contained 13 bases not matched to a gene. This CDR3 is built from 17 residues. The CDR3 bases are TGCAGTGCTAGAGATTCAGCGGGAGTGGTTTTTCACGGGGAGCTGTTTTTT. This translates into CSARDSAGVVFHGELFF.

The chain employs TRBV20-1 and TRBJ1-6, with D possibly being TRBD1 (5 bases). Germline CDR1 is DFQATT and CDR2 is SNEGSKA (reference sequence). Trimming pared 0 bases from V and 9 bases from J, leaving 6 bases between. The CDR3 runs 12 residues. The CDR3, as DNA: TGCAGTGCTAGAGATAGGGGTTCACCCCTCCACTTT. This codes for CSARDRGSPLHF.

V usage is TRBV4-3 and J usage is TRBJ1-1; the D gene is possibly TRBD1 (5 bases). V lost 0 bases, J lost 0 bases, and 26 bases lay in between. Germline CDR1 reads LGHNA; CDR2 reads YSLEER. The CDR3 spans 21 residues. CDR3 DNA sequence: TGCGCCAGCAGCCAAGAAGGGGTTCAGCGTGTGGGTATACCCATGAACACTGAAGCTTTCTTT. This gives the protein CASSQEGVQRVGIPMNTEAFF.

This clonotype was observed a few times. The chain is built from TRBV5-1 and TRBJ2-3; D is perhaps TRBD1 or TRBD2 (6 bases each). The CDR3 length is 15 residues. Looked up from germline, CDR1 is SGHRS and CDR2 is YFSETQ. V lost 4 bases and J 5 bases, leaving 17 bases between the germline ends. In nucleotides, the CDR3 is TGCGCCAGCAGCATAGACGGGGGCCTGGGAGATACGCAGTATTTT. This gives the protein CASSIDGGLGDTQYF.

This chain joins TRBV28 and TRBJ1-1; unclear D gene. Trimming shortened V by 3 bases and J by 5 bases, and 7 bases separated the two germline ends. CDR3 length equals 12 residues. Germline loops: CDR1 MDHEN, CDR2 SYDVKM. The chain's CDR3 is CASSFISTEAFF. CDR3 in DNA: TGTGCCAGCAGTTTTATCAGTACTGAAGCTTTCTTT.

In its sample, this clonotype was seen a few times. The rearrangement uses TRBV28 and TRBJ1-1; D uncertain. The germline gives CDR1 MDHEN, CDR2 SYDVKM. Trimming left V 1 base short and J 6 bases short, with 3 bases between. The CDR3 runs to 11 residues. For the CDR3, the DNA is TGTGCCAGCAGTTTATCCTCTGAAGCTTTCTTT. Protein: CASSLSSEAFF.

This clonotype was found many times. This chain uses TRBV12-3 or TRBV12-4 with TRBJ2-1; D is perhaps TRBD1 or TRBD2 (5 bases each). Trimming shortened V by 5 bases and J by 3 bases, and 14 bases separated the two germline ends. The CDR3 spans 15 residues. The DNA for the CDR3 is TGTGCCAGCAGTCCGCCGAGGGACGACTACAATGAGCAGTTCTTC. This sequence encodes CASSPPRDDYNEQFF.

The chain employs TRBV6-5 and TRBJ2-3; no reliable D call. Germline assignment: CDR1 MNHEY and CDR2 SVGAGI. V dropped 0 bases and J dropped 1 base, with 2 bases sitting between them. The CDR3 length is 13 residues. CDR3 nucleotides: TGTGCCAGCAGTTACTCGGGCACAGATACGCAGTATTTT. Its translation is CASSYSGTDTQYF.

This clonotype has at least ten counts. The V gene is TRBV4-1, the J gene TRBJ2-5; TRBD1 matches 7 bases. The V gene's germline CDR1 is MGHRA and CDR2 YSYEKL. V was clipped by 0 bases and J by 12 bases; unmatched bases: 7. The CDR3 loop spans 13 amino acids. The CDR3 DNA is TGCGCCAGCAGCCAAGATCCGTTCGGGACAGAGTACTTC. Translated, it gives CASSQDPFGTEYF.

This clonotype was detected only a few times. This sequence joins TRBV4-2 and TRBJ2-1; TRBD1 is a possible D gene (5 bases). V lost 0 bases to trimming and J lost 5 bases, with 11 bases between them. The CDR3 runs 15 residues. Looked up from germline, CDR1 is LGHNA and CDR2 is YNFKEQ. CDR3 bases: TGTGCCAGCAGCCAAGATAAGCAGGGTAACAATGAGCAGTTCTTC. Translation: CASSQDKQGNNEQFF.

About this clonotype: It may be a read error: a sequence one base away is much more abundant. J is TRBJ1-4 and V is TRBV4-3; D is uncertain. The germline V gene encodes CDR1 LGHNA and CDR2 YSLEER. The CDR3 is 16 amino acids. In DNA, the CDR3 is TGCGCCAGCAGCCAAGATGGAAGTAAAGTTAATGAAAAACCGTTTTTT. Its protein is CASSQDGSKVNEKPFF.

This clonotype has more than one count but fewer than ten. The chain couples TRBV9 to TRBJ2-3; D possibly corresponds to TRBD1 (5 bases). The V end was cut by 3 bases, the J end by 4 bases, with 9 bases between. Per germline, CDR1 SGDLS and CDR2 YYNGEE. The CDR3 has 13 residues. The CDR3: CASSEQTADTQYF. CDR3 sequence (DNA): TGTGCCAGCAGCGAGCAGACAGCAGATACGCAGTATTTT.

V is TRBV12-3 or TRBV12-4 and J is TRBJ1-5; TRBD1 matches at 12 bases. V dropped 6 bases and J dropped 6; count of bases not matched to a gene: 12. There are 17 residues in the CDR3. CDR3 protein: CASSSGTGGGWVQPQHF. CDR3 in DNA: TGTGCCAGCAGCTCCGGGACAGGGGGCGGATGGGTTCAGCCCCAGCATTTT.

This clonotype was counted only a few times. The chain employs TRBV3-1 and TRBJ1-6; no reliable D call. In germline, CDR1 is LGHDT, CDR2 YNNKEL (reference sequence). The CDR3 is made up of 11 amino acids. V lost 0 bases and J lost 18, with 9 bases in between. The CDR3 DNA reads TGTGCCAGCAGCCAAGACGGTGCCCACCACTTT. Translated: CASSQDGAHHF.

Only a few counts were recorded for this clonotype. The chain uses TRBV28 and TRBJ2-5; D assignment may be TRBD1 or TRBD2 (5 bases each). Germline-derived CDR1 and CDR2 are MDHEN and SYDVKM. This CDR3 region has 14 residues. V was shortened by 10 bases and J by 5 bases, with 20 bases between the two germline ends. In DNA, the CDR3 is TGTGCCACCGTTCGGGGCACATTCGCGGAGACCCAGTACTTC. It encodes CATVRGTFAETQYF.

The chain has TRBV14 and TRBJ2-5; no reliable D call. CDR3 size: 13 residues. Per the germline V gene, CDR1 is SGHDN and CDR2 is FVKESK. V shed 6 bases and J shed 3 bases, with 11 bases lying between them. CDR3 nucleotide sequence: TGTGCCAGCAGGATTGTGGGTAAAGAGACCCAGTACTTC. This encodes CASRIVGKETQYF.

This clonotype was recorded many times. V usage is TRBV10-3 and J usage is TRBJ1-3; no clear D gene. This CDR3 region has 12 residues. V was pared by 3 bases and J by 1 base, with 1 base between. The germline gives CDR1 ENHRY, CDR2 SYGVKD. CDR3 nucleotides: TGTGCCATCAGTGATTCTGGAAACACCATATATTTT. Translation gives CAISDSGNTIYF.

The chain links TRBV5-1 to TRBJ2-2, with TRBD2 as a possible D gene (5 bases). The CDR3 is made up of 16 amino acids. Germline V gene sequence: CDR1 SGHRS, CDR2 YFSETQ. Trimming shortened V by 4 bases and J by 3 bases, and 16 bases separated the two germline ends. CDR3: CASSLLGSSDTGELFF. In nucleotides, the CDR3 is TGCGCCAGCAGCCTTCTAGGGAGTTCGGACACCGGGGAGCTGTTTTTT.

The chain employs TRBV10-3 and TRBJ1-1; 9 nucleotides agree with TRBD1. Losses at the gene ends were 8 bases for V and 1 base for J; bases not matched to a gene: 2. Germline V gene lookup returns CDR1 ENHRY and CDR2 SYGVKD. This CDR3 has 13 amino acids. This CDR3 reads CAIRDRANTEAFF. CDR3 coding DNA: TGTGCCATCCGGGACAGGGCGAACACTGAAGCTTTCTTT.

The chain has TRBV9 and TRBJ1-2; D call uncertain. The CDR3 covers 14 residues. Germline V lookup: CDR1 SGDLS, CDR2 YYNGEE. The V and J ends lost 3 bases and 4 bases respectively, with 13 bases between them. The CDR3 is CASSAVGGFYGYTF. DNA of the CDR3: TGTGCCAGCAGCGCGGTAGGAGGCTTCTATGGCTACACCTTC.

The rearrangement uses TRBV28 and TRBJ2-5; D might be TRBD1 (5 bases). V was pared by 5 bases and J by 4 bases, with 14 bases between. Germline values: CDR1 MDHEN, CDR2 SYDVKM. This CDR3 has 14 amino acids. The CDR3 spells CASSRTLAGETQYF. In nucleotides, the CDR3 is TGTGCCAGCAGTCGGACACTTGCAGGAGAGACCCAGTACTTC.

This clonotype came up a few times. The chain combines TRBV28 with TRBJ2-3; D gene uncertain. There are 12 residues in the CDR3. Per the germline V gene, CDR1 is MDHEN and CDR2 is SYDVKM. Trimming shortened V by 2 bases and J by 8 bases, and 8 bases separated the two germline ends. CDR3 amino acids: CASSLPPGTQYF. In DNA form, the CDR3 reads TGTGCCAGCAGTTTACCCCCCGGTACGCAGTATTTT. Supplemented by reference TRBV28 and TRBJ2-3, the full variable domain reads DVKVTQSSRYLVKRTGEKVFLECVQDMDHENMFWYRQDPGLGLRLIYFSYDVKMKEKGDIPEGYSVSREKKERFSLILESASTNQTSMYLCASSLPPGTQYFGPGTRLTVL.

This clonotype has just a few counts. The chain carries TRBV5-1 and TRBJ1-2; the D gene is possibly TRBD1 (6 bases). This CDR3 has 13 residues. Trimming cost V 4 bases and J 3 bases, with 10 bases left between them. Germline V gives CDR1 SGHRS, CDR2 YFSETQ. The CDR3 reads CASSARQDYGYTF. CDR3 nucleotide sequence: TGCGCCAGCAGCGCCCGACAGGACTATGGCTACACCTTC.